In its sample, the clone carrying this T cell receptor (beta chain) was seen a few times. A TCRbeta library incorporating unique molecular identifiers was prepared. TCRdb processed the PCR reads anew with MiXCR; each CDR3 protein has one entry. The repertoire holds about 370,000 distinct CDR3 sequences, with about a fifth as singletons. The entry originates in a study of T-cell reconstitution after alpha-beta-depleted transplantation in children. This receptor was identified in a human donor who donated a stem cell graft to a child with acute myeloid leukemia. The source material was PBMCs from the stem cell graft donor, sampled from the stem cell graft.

CDR3 protein: CASSPTSASSNEQFF. The CDR3 DNA follows: TGTGCCAGCAGCCCGACTAGCGCTAGCAGCAATGAGCAGTTCTTC. V usage is TRBV3-1 and J usage is TRBJ2-1; 8 bases are shared with TRBD2. J gave up 6 bases and V 4 bases, and 8 bases lay outside the gene matches. Germline lookup yields CDR1 LGHDT and CDR2 YNNKEL (reference sequence). The CDR3 totals 15 residues.